These T cell receptor beta chains were read from a single sample in a study of T cell responses to AZD1222 COVID-19 vaccine. The method was immunoSEQ multiplex PCR; TCRdb's version includes in-frame clones alone and lacks a portion of them. The table shows 120,000 or so clones, with 70% to 90% occurring only once. Material: peripheral blood, obtained on day 0 of AZD1222 vaccination. Receptor source: an adult in good health. Both conserved end residues are part of each CDR3. The order of the fields is clone size, D gene, CDR3 length, V gene, J gene, CDR3 DNA, CDR3 protein. A D gene is named only where the DNA matches it firmly. The size entry is marked missing in some rows and otherwise reads once, few, many or a size class.

clone size: .; D gene: TRBD1; CDR3 length: 15; V gene: TRBV24-1; J gene: TRBJ2-7; CDR3 DNA: TGTGCCACCAGTGCGCCGGACAGGGGAAGCAACGAGCAGTACTTC; CDR3 protein: CATSAPDRGSNEQYF
clone size: .; D gene: .; CDR3 length: 14; V gene: TRBV7-9; J gene: TRBJ2-2; CDR3 DNA: TGTGCCAGCAGACCCAGGGGAAGGACCGGGGAGCTGTTTTTT; CDR3 protein: CASRPRGRTGELFF
clone size: once; D gene: .; CDR3 length: 14; V gene: TRBV19; J gene: TRBJ2-7; CDR3 DNA: TGTGCCAGTAGTATAGTGGCAGGGGCGGGCGAGCAGTACTTC; CDR3 protein: CASSIVAGAGEQYF
clone size: .; D gene: .; CDR3 length: 14; V gene: TRBV6-5; J gene: TRBJ1-2; CDR3 DNA: TGTGCCAGCAGCGACAGGCCACCCGAGTATGGCTACACCTTC; CDR3 protein: CASSDRPPEYGYTF
clone size: .; D gene: TRBD2; CDR3 length: 16; V gene: TRBV30; J gene: TRBJ2-1; CDR3 DNA: TGTGCCTGGAGTGTATGGGGGCGGGAGGGCCAAAATGAGCAGTTCTTC; CDR3 protein: CAWSVWGREGQNEQFF
clone size: .; D gene: .; CDR3 length: 15; V gene: TRBV15; J gene: TRBJ1-2; CDR3 DNA: TGTGCCACCAGCAGAGTTGGGGGCGCGGGCTATGGCTACACCTTC; CDR3 protein: CATSRVGGAGYGYTF
clone size: .; D gene: TRBD1; CDR3 length: 18; V gene: TRBV28; J gene: TRBJ1-2; CDR3 DNA: TGTGCCAGCAGCCCTGAATCAGCTACAGGGGACCGAGGCTATGGCTACACCTTC; CDR3 protein: CASSPESATGDRGYGYTF
clone size: .; D gene: .; CDR3 length: 10; V gene: TRBV11-2; J gene: TRBJ2-7; CDR3 DNA: TGTGCCAGCAGCTACTACGAGCAGTACTTC; CDR3 protein: CASSYYEQYF
clone size: .; D gene: .; CDR3 length: 13; V gene: TRBV11-2; J gene: TRBJ1-1; CDR3 DNA: TGTGCCAGCAGCCCCCCAGGGGTTACTGAAGCTTTCTTT; CDR3 protein: CASSPPGVTEAFF
clone size: .; D gene: TRBD2; CDR3 length: 20; V gene: TRBV3-1/TRBV3-2; J gene: TRBJ2-7; CDR3 DNA: TGTGCCAGCAGCCAAGAAAGATGGGGAGACCAAGCGGGGCCCTCCTACGAGCAGTACTTC; CDR3 protein: CASSQERWGDQAGPSYEQYF
clone size: .; D gene: .; CDR3 length: 17; V gene: TRBV27; J gene: TRBJ2-7; CDR3 DNA: TGTGCCAGCAGTTTATCGAGCGCCAGAGGGGATTCCTACGAGCAGTACTTC; CDR3 protein: CASSLSSARGDSYEQYF
clone size: .; D gene: .; CDR3 length: 15; V gene: TRBV7-3; J gene: TRBJ2-2; CDR3 DNA: TGTGCCAGCAGCTTACTGGGTTCCAGGGCCGGGGAGCTGTTTTTT; CDR3 protein: CASSLLGSRAGELFF
clone size: .; D gene: TRBD1; CDR3 length: 13; V gene: TRBV18; J gene: TRBJ1-2; CDR3 DNA: TGTGCCAGCTCAGAAGACAGGGGAGAGGGCTACACCTTC; CDR3 protein: CASSEDRGEGYTF
clone size: .; D gene: .; CDR3 length: 16; V gene: TRBV3-1/TRBV3-2; J gene: TRBJ2-2; CDR3 DNA: TGTGCCAGCAGCCAAGGCATGTGGGCGACCACCGGGGAGCTGTTTTTT; CDR3 protein: CASSQGMWATTGELFF
clone size: .; D gene: .; CDR3 length: 12; V gene: TRBV5-1; J gene: TRBJ2-1; CDR3 DNA: TGCGCCAGCAGGGCTAGTATAAATGAGCAGTTCTTC; CDR3 protein: CASRASINEQFF
clone size: .; D gene: TRBD1; CDR3 length: 16; V gene: TRBV5-1; J gene: TRBJ2-7; CDR3 DNA: TGCGCCAGCAGCTCTCAACCGACAGGGGGGTTCTACGAGCAGTACTTC; CDR3 protein: CASSSQPTGGFYEQYF
clone size: .; D gene: .; CDR3 length: 10; V gene: TRBV20-1; J gene: TRBJ1-2; CDR3 DNA: TGCAGTGCTAGGGTTTATGGCTACACCTTC; CDR3 protein: CSARVYGYTF
clone size: .; D gene: .; CDR3 length: 16; V gene: TRBV7-8; J gene: TRBJ2-1; CDR3 DNA: TGTGCCAGCAGCTCCACCGGGACTTCATCCTACAATGAGCAGTTCTTC; CDR3 protein: CASSSTGTSSYNEQFF
clone size: .; D gene: TRBD1; CDR3 length: 14; V gene: TRBV27; J gene: TRBJ1-2; CDR3 DNA: TGTGCCAGCAGTTTATCAAGAGGGGGCGGTGGCTACACCTTC; CDR3 protein: CASSLSRGGGGYTF
clone size: .; D gene: .; CDR3 length: 15; V gene: TRBV11-2; J gene: TRBJ1-3; CDR3 DNA: TGTGCCAGCAGCTTGACCGGAGCATCCAGAAACACCATATATTTT; CDR3 protein: CASSLTGASRNTIYF
clone size: .; D gene: .; CDR3 length: 14; V gene: TRBV6-6; J gene: TRBJ1-4; CDR3 DNA: TGTGCCAGCAGCCCATTCGGGTCTCGGGGAAAACTGTTTTTT; CDR3 protein: CASSPFGSRGKLFF
clone size: .; D gene: .; CDR3 length: 11; V gene: TRBV20-1; J gene: TRBJ2-3; CDR3 DNA: TGCAGTGCTCGCTGGGGGGATACGCAGTATTTT; CDR3 protein: CSARWGDTQYF
clone size: once; D gene: .; CDR3 length: 13; V gene: TRBV29-1; J gene: TRBJ2-5; CDR3 DNA: TGCAGCGTTGAGAGGGGCATCCAAGAGACCCAGTACTTC; CDR3 protein: CSVERGIQETQYF
clone size: .; D gene: TRBD1; CDR3 length: 17; V gene: TRBV15; J gene: TRBJ1-4; CDR3 DNA: TGTGCCACCAGCAGAGTTCCAGGGGGCAGGACTAATGAAAAACTGTTTTTT; CDR3 protein: CATSRVPGGRTNEKLFF
clone size: .; D gene: TRBD1; CDR3 length: 14; V gene: TRBV10-3; J gene: TRBJ2-7; CDR3 DNA: TGTGCCATCAGAGGAGGACAGGGGACCTACGAGCAGTACTTC; CDR3 protein: CAIRGGQGTYEQYF
clone size: .; D gene: TRBD1; CDR3 length: 18; V gene: TRBV19; J gene: TRBJ1-4; CDR3 DNA: TGTGCCAGTAGTATCTGGGGACAGGGGCCGACGGTTGGCGAAAAACTGTTTTTT; CDR3 protein: CASSIWGQGPTVGEKLFF
clone size: .; D gene: .; CDR3 length: 15; V gene: TRBV19; J gene: TRBJ1-1; CDR3 DNA: TGTGCCAGTAGTACCGAAGGGGAGGTTCGGACTGAAGCTTTCTTT; CDR3 protein: CASSTEGEVRTEAFF
clone size: .; D gene: .; CDR3 length: 15; V gene: TRBV3-1/TRBV3-2; J gene: TRBJ1-5; CDR3 DNA: TGTGCCAGCAGCCAAGACCCAGGGAACGATCAGCCCCAGCATTTT; CDR3 protein: CASSQDPGNDQPQHF
clone size: .; D gene: .; CDR3 length: 16; V gene: TRBV7-8; J gene: TRBJ1-2; CDR3 DNA: TGTGCCAGCAGCTCGTGGAGACTGGGGGGCAACTATGGCTACACCTTC; CDR3 protein: CASSSWRLGGNYGYTF
clone size: few; D gene: .; CDR3 length: 11; V gene: TRBV19; J gene: TRBJ2-7; CDR3 DNA: TGTGCCAGTAGTAACACTCACGAGCAGTACTTC; CDR3 protein: CASSNTHEQYF
clone size: once; D gene: TRBD1; CDR3 length: 16; V gene: TRBV28; J gene: TRBJ1-2; CDR3 DNA: TGTGCCAGCAGTTTAACGTCTCTGGGACAGGGCGATGGCTACACCTTC; CDR3 protein: CASSLTSLGQGDGYTF
clone size: .; D gene: .; CDR3 length: 14; V gene: TRBV6-5; J gene: TRBJ2-1; CDR3 DNA: TGTGCCAGCAGAACAGGATTCACGGGAGATGAGCAGTTCTTC; CDR3 protein: CASRTGFTGDEQFF
clone size: .; D gene: .; CDR3 length: 13; V gene: TRBV5-5; J gene: TRBJ2-7; CDR3 DNA: TGTGCCAGCAGCTTCCTTAGCTCCTACGAGCAGTACTTC; CDR3 protein: CASSFLSSYEQYF
clone size: .; D gene: .; CDR3 length: 17; V gene: TRBV10-2; J gene: TRBJ1-2; CDR3 DNA: TGCGCCAGCACCCTTAACATCGGGGCAGGAACTAACTATGGCTACACCTTC; CDR3 protein: CASTLNIGAGTNYGYTF
clone size: .; D gene: .; CDR3 length: 15; V gene: TRBV19; J gene: TRBJ2-3; CDR3 DNA: TGTGCCAGTAGTATCATCGACAGCCGCACAGATACGCAGTATTTT; CDR3 protein: CASSIIDSRTDTQYF
clone size: once; D gene: .; CDR3 length: 14; V gene: TRBV19; J gene: TRBJ1-2; CDR3 DNA: TGTGCCAGTAGTATGGAGACAGGAAACTATGGCTACACCTTC; CDR3 protein: CASSMETGNYGYTF
clone size: .; D gene: TRBD1; CDR3 length: 13; V gene: TRBV12-5; J gene: TRBJ1-1; CDR3 DNA: TGTGCTAGTGGGCCCGGGACAGGGGTGAAAAGGGTCTTT; CDR3 protein: CASGPGTGVKRVF
clone size: .; D gene: TRBD2; CDR3 length: 14; V gene: TRBV15; J gene: TRBJ2-7; CDR3 DNA: TGTGCCACCAGCGGACTAGCGGGAGGCTACGAGCAGTACTTC; CDR3 protein: CATSGLAGGYEQYF
clone size: .; D gene: TRBD1; CDR3 length: 16; V gene: TRBV11-3; J gene: TRBJ2-3; CDR3 DNA: TGTGCCAGCAGCTTAAGAGGGGCAGGGGGCGCAGATACGCAGTATTTT; CDR3 protein: CASSLRGAGGADTQYF
clone size: .; D gene: .; CDR3 length: 16; V gene: TRBV7-6; J gene: TRBJ2-2; CDR3 DNA: TGTGCCAGCAGCCGAAATCGACATGCGAACACCGGGGAGCTGTTTTTT; CDR3 protein: CASSRNRHANTGELFF
clone size: .; D gene: TRBD1; CDR3 length: 16; V gene: TRBV6-4; J gene: TRBJ2-1; CDR3 DNA: TGTGCCAGCAGTGACTCTCCGGGACAGGGGAGAAATGAGCAGTTCTTC; CDR3 protein: CASSDSPGQGRNEQFF
clone size: .; D gene: .; CDR3 length: 15; V gene: TRBV9; J gene: TRBJ2-5; CDR3 DNA: TGTGCCAGCAGCGGGGGGGCGGGGGCCCAAGAGACCCAGTACTTC; CDR3 protein: CASSGGAGAQETQYF
clone size: .; D gene: .; CDR3 length: 14; V gene: TRBV10-1; J gene: TRBJ2-7; CDR3 DNA: TGCGCCTGCCCACTCGGGGGGCAGTCCTACGAGCAGTACTTC; CDR3 protein: CACPLGGQSYEQYF
clone size: .; D gene: TRBD2; CDR3 length: 15; V gene: TRBV27; J gene: TRBJ2-1; CDR3 DNA: TGTGCCAGCAGTTTACCGCTAGCGGGTCACAATGAGCAGTTCTTC; CDR3 protein: CASSLPLAGHNEQFF
clone size: .; D gene: .; CDR3 length: 13; V gene: TRBV28; J gene: TRBJ1-1; CDR3 DNA: TGTGCCAGCAAAGGGACGGTGAACACTGAAGCTTTCTTT; CDR3 protein: CASKGTVNTEAFF
clone size: .; D gene: .; CDR3 length: 14; V gene: TRBV24-1; J gene: TRBJ1-5; CDR3 DNA: TGTGCCACCAGTGATGTATGGTCCAATCAGCCCCAGCATTTT; CDR3 protein: CATSDVWSNQPQHF
clone size: once; D gene: .; CDR3 length: 12; V gene: TRBV28; J gene: TRBJ2-7; CDR3 DNA: TGTGCCACTCGGACGGGGGGCTCCGAGCAGTACTTC; CDR3 protein: CATRTGGSEQYF
clone size: .; D gene: .; CDR3 length: 15; V gene: TRBV24-1; J gene: TRBJ1-5; CDR3 DNA: TGTGCCACCAGTGGGGGGGGAACAGGCAATCAGCCCCAGCATTTT; CDR3 protein: CATSGGGTGNQPQHF
clone size: .; D gene: .; CDR3 length: 19; V gene: TRBV4-1; J gene: TRBJ2-2; CDR3 DNA: TGCGCCAGCAGCCAAGACTGGCAGCCCGGGGTCTATTTCACCGGGGAGCTGTTTTTT; CDR3 protein: CASSQDWQPGVYFTGELFF
clone size: few; D gene: .; CDR3 length: 18; V gene: TRBV5-1; J gene: TRBJ2-2; CDR3 DNA: TGCGCCAGCAGTAGGTTCAACTCGGAATTCGCCAACACCGGGGAGCTGTTTTTT; CDR3 protein: CASSRFNSEFANTGELFF
clone size: .; D gene: .; CDR3 length: 15; V gene: TRBV15; J gene: TRBJ2-1; CDR3 DNA: TGTGCCACCAGCAGAGATATTTCCAGCGGCCGGGTGCAGTTCTTC; CDR3 protein: CATSRDISSGRVQFF
clone size: .; D gene: TRBD2; CDR3 length: 16; V gene: TRBV4-3; J gene: TRBJ2-3; CDR3 DNA: TGCGCCAGCAGCTCCTCCCCGGGACTAGGGATAGATACGCAGTATTTT; CDR3 protein: CASSSSPGLGIDTQYF
clone size: .; D gene: .; CDR3 length: 16; V gene: TRBV6-2/TRBV6-3; J gene: TRBJ2-2; CDR3 DNA: TGTGCCAGCAGCCCCCGGGGGGCGGGAGATACCGGGGAGCTGTTTTTT; CDR3 protein: CASSPRGAGDTGELFF
clone size: once; D gene: TRBD2; CDR3 length: 20; V gene: TRBV27; J gene: TRBJ2-1; CDR3 DNA: TGTGCCAGCAGTTTACCCCCGAGATGGACTAGCGGGAGGGCCGTCTCTGAGCAGTTCTTC; CDR3 protein: CASSLPPRWTSGRAVSEQFF
clone size: .; D gene: .; CDR3 length: 16; V gene: TRBV2; J gene: TRBJ2-1; CDR3 DNA: TGTGCCAGCAGTGATCGGGGACGGAGCTCCTACAATGAGCAGTTCTTC; CDR3 protein: CASSDRGRSSYNEQFF
clone size: .; D gene: .; CDR3 length: 13; V gene: TRBV7-9; J gene: TRBJ2-5; CDR3 DNA: TGTGCCAGCAGCTTAGAGGGTCGGGAGACCCAGTACTTC; CDR3 protein: CASSLEGRETQYF
clone size: .; D gene: TRBD1; CDR3 length: 15; V gene: TRBV5-1; J gene: TRBJ2-5; CDR3 DNA: TGCGCCAGCAGCTTGGTAGGGGGCCTCCGTGAGACCCAGTACTTC; CDR3 protein: CASSLVGGLRETQYF
clone size: .; D gene: TRBD2; CDR3 length: 16; V gene: TRBV19; J gene: TRBJ2-3; CDR3 DNA: TGTGCCAGTAGTACTAGCGGACTAACTAGCACAGATACGCAGTATTTT; CDR3 protein: CASSTSGLTSTDTQYF